This T cell receptor (beta chain) was sequenced for a study of T cell responses to AZD1222 COVID-19 vaccine. Data came from immunoSEQ multiplex PCR; TCRdb stores just in-frame clones and leaves some out. The sample has about 150,000 clones; 92% are singletons. The CDR3 has 15 residues. The V segment lost 1 base and the J segment 5 bases; nucleotides outside the gene matches: 5. CDR1 and CDR2 (germline): SGHTA, FQGTGA. The TCR comes from an adult who received the AZD1222 COVID-19 vaccine. J is TRBJ2-1 and V is TRBV7-3; TRBD2 matches at 7 bases. Sequenced here: peripheral blood, sampled 28 days after the second AZD1222 dose. The CDR3 DNA reads TGTGCCAGCAGCTTAATGGCTAGCGGCAACAATGAGCAGTTCTTC. Encoded protein: CASSLMASGNNEQFF.